These 26 T cell receptor beta chains came from one sample sequenced in a study of beta chain features in type 1 diabetes. All of the isolated RNA was reverse transcribed, so expressed TCRB transcripts were sequenced. The data were produced by immunoSEQ multiplex PCR, yet TCRdb's version contains in-frame clones alone and is incomplete. The table lists 900,000 or so clones, roughly 15% of them singletons. Sequencing input: naive CD4+ T cells from blood. These receptors all stem from a woman under 30 in good health.

The V call is TRBV7-2, the J call TRBJ2-7; a weak D match, TRBD2 (5 bases). Germline loops: CDR1 SGHTA, CDR2 FQGNSA. The germline V and J ends were trimmed by 5 bases and 2 bases, with 19 bases remaining between them. The CDR3 is 16 residues long. The CDR3 nucleotides are TGTGCCAGCAGCCCCCGCGGGCAGAGGGCTACCTACGAGCAGTACTTC. Its protein product is CASSPRGQRATYEQYF.

The table lists this clone with a few counts. This chain joins TRBV21-1 and TRBJ2-1. TRBV21-1 is a documented pseudogene. The CDR3 is 15 residues long. In nucleotides, the CDR3 is TGTGCCAGCAGCAAGCAGGACCCCAAGCCCGATGAGCAGTTCTTC. This sequence encodes CASSKQDPKPDEQFF.

This clone was counted a few times. The chain uses TRBV5-6 and TRBJ2-2; D may be TRBD1 or TRBD2 (5 bases each). Germline V CDR1 and CDR2: SGHDT, YYEEEE. The CDR3 runs to 14 residues. The V and J ends lost 5 bases and 5 bases respectively, with 13 bases between them. Here the CDR3 reads CASREGRGTGELFF. CDR3 sequence (DNA): TGTGCCAGCAGAGAGGGGCGAGGAACCGGGGAGCTGTTTTTT.

Turning to this clone: This sample includes further DNA sequences coding for the same CDR3. The chain recombines TRBV7-2 with TRBJ1-5; D unclear. The germline V gene encodes CDR1 SGHTA and CDR2 FQGNSA. V dropped 3 bases and J dropped 1 base, with 10 bases sitting between them. This CDR3 is 15 amino acids long. The CDR3 sequence: CASSLGLPSNQPQHF. CDR3 nucleotides: TGTGCCAGCAGCTTGGGTCTCCCAAGCAATCAGCCCCAGCATTTT.

This chain joins TRBV9 and TRBJ1-3, with D unclear. The CDR3 contains 14 residues. In germline, CDR1 is SGDLS, CDR2 YYNGEE. V lost 1 base and J 0 bases, leaving 5 bases between the germline ends. CDR3 region: CASSVQDSGNTIYF. CDR3 nucleotide sequence: TGTGCCAGCAGCGTACAGGACTCTGGAAACACCATATATTTT.

The V gene is TRBV7-6, the J gene TRBJ2-1; 7 bases match TRBD2. Per germline, CDR1 SGHVS and CDR2 FNYEAQ. The CDR3 extends over 17 amino acids. Losses at the gene ends were 3 bases for V and 2 bases for J; bases not matched to a gene: 10. The CDR3 nucleotides read TGTGCCAGCAGCTTTACTAGCCCGGGGGGAGCCTACAATGAGCAGTTCTTC. It encodes CASSFTSPGGAYNEQFF.

This clone has just a few counts. Other nucleotide sequences from this sample produce the same CDR3. This chain links TRBV18 with TRBJ2-7; D is perhaps TRBD1 or TRBD2 (5 bases each). Between the trimmed V and J ends, which lost 6 bases and 2 bases, there was a span of 14 bases. From germline, CDR1 is KGHSH and CDR2 LQKENI. CDR3 size: 14 residues. In DNA, the CDR3 is TGTGCCAGCTCCCCCAGGGACGGAACCTACGAGCAGTACTTC. Its translation: CASSPRDGTYEQYF.

J is TRBJ2-1 and V is TRBV5-1; the D gene is possibly TRBD2 (6 bases). Germline CDR1 and CDR2: SGHRS and YFSETQ. V lost 1 base, J lost 2 bases, and 10 bases lay in between. The CDR3 spans 15 residues. The chain's CDR3 is CASSLIAGPYNEQFF. The CDR3 DNA reads TGCGCCAGCAGCTTGATTGCGGGACCCTACAATGAGCAGTTCTTC.

A few counts support this clone. This chain uses TRBV11-2 with TRBJ2-7; 9 bases match TRBD2. The CDR3 runs to 14 residues. Looked up from germline, CDR1 is SGHAT and CDR2 is FQNNGV. V was pared by 1 base and J by 6 bases, with 4 bases of the junction left unmatched. The CDR3 sequence: CASSLVAGVFEQYF. Here the CDR3 DNA reads TGTGCCAGCAGCTTAGTAGCGGGAGTGTTCGAGCAGTACTTC.

The genes are TRBV6-5 and TRBJ2-5, with TRBD1 identical over 7 bases. The ends lost 6 bases at V and 3 bases at J; junction bases unmatched: 10. This CDR3 spans 15 amino acids. CDR1 and CDR2 from the germline V gene are MNHEY and SVGAGI. The CDR3 region has the DNA TGTGCCAGCAGCCAATCCGGGACAGTAAAAGAGACCCAGTACTTC. Translated, it gives CASSQSGTVKETQYF.

J is TRBJ1-5 and V is TRBV5-5, with no clear D. V shed 5 bases and J shed 6 bases, with 15 bases lying between them. This CDR3 comprises 14 residues. CDR1 SGHKS and CDR2 YYEKEE come from the germline V gene (reference sequence). The CDR3 DNA reads as TGTGCCAGCAGACTAGAATACAGTTCTCAGCCCCAGCATTTT. It is translated as CASRLEYSSQPQHF. The whole variable domain, remainder taken from reference TRBV5-5 and TRBJ1-5, is DAGVTQSPTHLIKTRGQQVTLRCSPISGHKSVSWYQQVLGQGPQFIFQYYEKEERGRGNFPDRFSARQFPNYSSELNVNALLLGDSALYLCASRLEYSSQPQHFGDGTRLSIL.

The CDR3 is CASSPSGGNTEAFF. CDR3 coding DNA: TGTGCCAGCTCCCCGTCTGGGGGGAACACTGAAGCTTTCTTT. The genes are TRBV7-3 and TRBJ1-1; maybe TRBD1 (5 bases). CDR1 is SGHTA, CDR2 FQGTGA, per germline. The CDR3 is made up of 14 amino acids. Trimming shortened V by 8 bases and J by 1 base, and 14 bases separated the two germline ends. The full variable domain, its missing parts supplied by reference TRBV7-3 and TRBJ1-1, is GAGVSQTPSNKVTEKGKYVELRCDPISGHTALYWYRQSLGQGPEFLIYFQGTGAADDSGLPNDRFFAVRPEGSVSTLKIQRTERGDSAVYLCASSPSGGNTEAFFGQGTRLTVV.

The genes are TRBV27 and TRBJ2-3, with no clear D. Germline CDR1 reads MNHEY; CDR2 reads SMNVEV (reference sequence). V was clipped by 5 bases and J by 2 bases, with 8 bases between them. The CDR3 consists of 13 residues. The CDR3 spells CASSPRPTDTQYF. The CDR3 bases are TGTGCCAGCAGTCCCAGACCCACAGATACGCAGTATTTT.

This clone came up a few times. This chain joins TRBV6-5 and TRBJ2-2; 8 bases fit TRBD2. The germline V gene has CDR1 MNHEY and CDR2 SVGAGI. The length of the CDR3 is 15 residues. V shed 5 bases, J shed 6 bases, and the junction held 8 bases outside the gene matches. The CDR3 coding sequence is TGTGCCAGCAGTACTTGGACAGCGGGGGCCGGGGAGCTGTTTTTT. Amino acid sequence: CASSTWTAGAGELFF.

The chain couples TRBV11-1 to TRBJ2-7, with a weak D call TRBD2 (6 bases). Trimming took 5 bases from V and 2 from J, leaving 10 bases between them. Per germline, CDR1 SGHAT and CDR2 FQDESV (reference sequence). The CDR3 is 13 residues long. CDR3 coding DNA: TGTGCCAGCAGCAGAGGGGAGGCCTACGAGCAGTACTTC. Translating gives CASSRGEAYEQYF.

This chain joins TRBV5-4 and TRBJ2-7; D not resolved. The germline V and J ends were trimmed by 0 bases and 6 bases, with 16 bases remaining between them. The CDR3 is 15 residues long. Germline CDR1 SGHNT, CDR2 YYREEE (reference sequence). CDR3 protein: CASSLEHLGSGEQYF. The DNA for the CDR3 is TGTGCCAGCAGCTTGGAACACCTGGGGTCGGGCGAGCAGTACTTC.

The J gene is TRBJ2-7, the V gene TRBV5-6; D is uncertain. Germline-derived CDR1 and CDR2 are SGHDT and YYEEEE. Deletions cut 2 bases from V and 0 bases from J, with 9 bases between. CDR3 length equals 14 residues. CDR3: CASSFYGSSYEQYF. The CDR3 DNA is TGTGCCAGCAGCTTCTACGGCAGCTCCTACGAGCAGTACTTC.

The rearrangement uses TRBV10-2 and TRBJ2-1; TRBD2 is a possible D gene (5 bases). Germline V CDR1 and CDR2: WSHSY, SAAADI. The CDR3 is 14 residues long. V dropped 6 bases and J dropped 4 bases, with 13 bases sitting between them. CDR3 bases: TGCGCCAGCAGGGAGGAGGTGGCGTACAATGAGCAGTTCTTC. It encodes CASREEVAYNEQFF.

This clone was found a few times. The rearrangement uses TRBV5-6 and TRBJ2-5, with TRBD1 identical over 8 bases. Germline V gives CDR1 SGHDT, CDR2 YYEEEE. CDR3 length equals 14 residues. Trimming cost V 7 bases and J 2 bases; bases outside gene matches: 7. The CDR3 reads CASHQRQGQETQYF. Here the CDR3 DNA reads TGTGCCAGCCATCAACGACAGGGGCAAGAGACCCAGTACTTC.

The V and J genes are TRBV28 and TRBJ1-4; no clear D gene. CDR3 length: 14 amino acids. Germline V gives CDR1 MDHEN, CDR2 SYDVKM. Trimming took 4 bases from V and 6 from J, leaving 12 bases between them. The CDR3 sequence: CASSSVQPYEKLFF. DNA for the CDR3: TGTGCCAGCAGTTCCGTACAGCCTTATGAAAAACTGTTTTTT. The whole variable domain, remainder taken from reference TRBV28 and TRBJ1-4, is DVKVTQSSRYLVKRTGEKVFLECVQDMDHENMFWYRQDPGLGLRLIYFSYDVKMKEKGDIPEGYSVSREKKERFSLILESASTNQTSMYLCASSSVQPYEKLFFGSGTQLSVL.

The gene calls are TRBV19 and TRBJ2-7; D is possibly TRBD1 or TRBD2 (5 bases each). V was shortened by 3 bases and J by 1 base, with 16 bases between the two germline ends. CDR1 and CDR2 (germline): LNHDA, SQIVND (reference sequence). The CDR3 totals 16 residues. The CDR3 DNA reads TGTGCCAGTAGTATTCAGGCAGGGACCAGGTCCTACGAGCAGTACTTC. Its protein product is CASSIQAGTRSYEQYF.

The chain has TRBV4-3 and TRBJ2-7; 7 nucleotides agree with TRBD1. The CDR3 is made up of 14 amino acids. The germline gives CDR1 LGHNA, CDR2 YSLEER. The V gene end was trimmed by 4 bases and the J gene end by 5 bases; junction bases not matched to a gene: 8. CDR3 coding DNA: TGCGCCAGCAGCCCTGTGACAGGGTCCCACGAGCAGTACTTC. This codes for CASSPVTGSHEQYF.

The rearrangement uses TRBV7-2 and TRBJ2-2; no reliable D call. Germline lookup yields CDR1 SGHTA and CDR2 FQGNSA. Trimming took off 1 base at V and 5 bases at J, with 8 bases between the two ends. The CDR3 contains 14 residues. For the CDR3, the DNA is TGTGCCAGCAGCTTAGATGCTTTGACCGGGGAGCTGTTTTTT. Translated: CASSLDALTGELFF.

The chain combines TRBV28 with TRBJ1-1; maybe TRBD1 (6 bases). Per the germline V gene, CDR1 is MDHEN and CDR2 is SYDVKM. Trimming removed 7 bases at V and 7 bases at J, with 19 bases between. The CDR3 extends over 14 amino acids. Here the CDR3 DNA reads TGTGCCAGCACCCGGGACATGAGTTTCAATGAAGCTTTCTTT. Amino acid sequence: CASTRDMSFNEAFF.

The V gene is TRBV7-2, the J gene TRBJ2-6, with 9 bases that match TRBD1. The CDR3 sequence is 17 residues long. V lost 4 bases to trimming and J lost 0 bases; unmatched junction nucleotides: 4. CDR1 and CDR2 from the germline V gene are SGHTA and FQGNSA. In DNA, the CDR3 is TGTGCCAGCAGCTCCGGGACAGGGTACTCTGGGGCCAACGTCCTGACTTTC. This codes for CASSSGTGYSGANVLTF.

The chain is built from TRBV27 and TRBJ1-4; D is perhaps TRBD1 (6 bases). Germline CDR1 MNHEY, CDR2 SMNVEV (reference sequence). Trimming removed 6 bases from V and 0 bases from J, with 8 bases in between. CDR3 length: 14 residues. CDR3 DNA sequence: TGTGCCAGCAGGCGACAGGCAACTAATGAAAAACTGTTTTTT. Its protein product is CASRRQATNEKLFF.